A single T cell receptor (beta chain) is shown here with its context. Its antigen is currently unknown. TCRdb reanalysed the 5' RACE reads using MiXCR and keeps one entry per CDR3 protein. The sample shows about half a million distinct CDR3 sequences, about 20% of them seen only once. The data were obtained in a study of T-cell memory formation after mild COVID-19. The study, taken as a whole, reports: Contracting CD8+ clones were enriched in EMRA, CD4+ mainly in CM and EM.

Germline V lookup: CDR1 LGHNA, CDR2 YSLEER. CDR3 size: 18 residues. V was pared by 4 bases and J by 0 bases, with 9 bases of the junction left unmatched. The source of this sequence is an adult woman who had mild COVID-19 (a few samples of this study predate the infection). Cell type and time point are not known. V usage is TRBV4-3 and J usage is TRBJ2-1; the match to TRBD2 covers 10 bases. Sequenced sample: PBMCs or a T cell subset sorted from them (not recorded which). CDR3 protein: CASSPRTSGGGSYNEQFF. The CDR3 nucleotides are TGCGCCAGCAGCCCCAGGACTAGCGGAGGGGGCTCCTACAATGAGCAGTTCTTC.